These 14 T cell receptor beta chains were sequenced from one sample in a study of cytomegalovirus exposure and HLA in healthy donors. The study ran its PCR with 60 Vbeta and 13 Jbeta primers. The assay was immunoSEQ multiplex PCR, and TCRdb's table has in-frame clones only and misses some. This sample has 100,000 to 150,000 clones; about four fifths occur once, and the top ten carry less than 2.5%. What was sequenced was PBMCs. The receptors here all came from a woman aged 35 to 49 in good health and CMV-seronegative.

The rearrangement uses TRBV5-4 and TRBJ1-4, with 7 bases lining up with TRBD1. Germline CDR1 is SGHNT and CDR2 is YYREEE (reference sequence). The CDR3 runs to 14 residues. J gave up 5 bases and V 2 bases, and 3 bases lay outside the gene matches. The CDR3 DNA is TGTGCCAGCAGCTTACAGGGGAAGAATGAAAAACTGTTTTTT. Translated: CASSLQGKNEKLFF.

V is TRBV6-1 and J is TRBJ2-7; D may be TRBD1 (6 bases). This CDR3 has 14 amino acids. The germline V gene encodes CDR1 MNHNS and CDR2 SASEGT. V shed 5 bases and J shed 0 bases, with 11 bases lying between them. The CDR3 sequence: CASSRDMSSYEQYF. CDR3 nucleotides: TGTGCCAGCAGTCGGGACATGTCCTCCTACGAGCAGTACTTC.

V gene TRBV4-1 combines with J gene TRBJ2-5, with TRBD2 matching over 9 bases. Germline trimming cut 3 bases from V and 5 bases from J; bases unmatched to any gene: 4. Per the germline V gene, CDR1 is MGHRA and CDR2 is YSYEKL. The CDR3 is made up of 14 amino acids. The CDR3 region has the DNA TGCGCCAGCAGCCAGCTAGCGGGGAGGGAGACCCAGTACTTC. This gives the protein CASSQLAGRETQYF.

The rearrangement links TRBV7-3 to TRBJ2-4; 12 positions agree with TRBD2. The germline V gene encodes CDR1 SGHTA and CDR2 FQGTGA. This CDR3 comprises 17 residues. V gave up 5 bases and J gave up 3 bases; unmatched junction bases: 8. CDR3 amino acids: CASSQTLAGGDKNIQYF. CDR3 sequence (DNA): TGTGCCAGCAGCCAGACTCTAGCGGGAGGGGACAAAAACATTCAGTACTTC.

CDR3 residues: CASSWSGVQYF. The CDR3 DNA is TGTGCCAGCAGCTGGTCAGGGGTTCAGTACTTC. The chain is built from TRBV7-2 and TRBJ2-7, with a tentative D call TRBD1 (6 bases). The CDR3 is 11 amino acids. The V end lost 4 bases, the J end lost 10 bases, and 11 bases lay between the germline ends. Looked up from germline, CDR1 is SGHTA and CDR2 is FQGNSA.

The chain has TRBV11-3 and TRBJ2-2; weak D call: TRBD1 (6 bases). The CDR3 is 18 residues long. Germline V gives CDR1 SGHNT, CDR2 YENEEA. Trimming shortened V by 2 bases and J by 5 bases, and 21 bases separated the two germline ends. DNA for the CDR3: TGTGCCAGCAGCTTACGCCGTCCCGGGGCAGGGGTTACCGGGGAGCTGTTTTTT. Its protein is CASSLRRPGAGVTGELFF.

The chain has TRBV5-8 and TRBJ2-7; D gene ambiguous. In germline, CDR1 is SGHTS, CDR2 YDEGEE. Trimming removed 1 base from V and 1 base from J, with 6 bases in between. This CDR3 has 13 amino acids. The DNA for the CDR3 is TGTGCCAGCAGCTTGCGACTGTCCTACGAGCAGTACTTC. Translating it yields CASSLRLSYEQYF.

The chain recombines TRBV7-3 with TRBJ2-1, with 11 bases fitting TRBD2. The ends lost 6 bases at V and 8 bases at J; junction bases unmatched: 12. The CDR3 has 16 residues. CDR1 and CDR2 from the germline V gene are SGHTA and FQGTGA. DNA of the CDR3: TGTGCCAGCAGTCCAGGACTAGCGGGTGGATACCATGAGCAGTTCTTC. This sequence encodes CASSPGLAGGYHEQFF.

The gene calls are TRBV28 and TRBJ1-2; 8 positions match TRBD1. Per the germline V gene, CDR1 is MDHEN and CDR2 is SYDVKM. This CDR3 region has 16 residues. Trimming took 1 base from V and 4 from J; bases not matched to a gene: 8. Written as DNA, the CDR3 is TGTGCCAGCAGTTTATCGCAGGGGGCGTTAAGCTATGGCTACACCTTC. It codes for CASSLSQGALSYGYTF.

V usage is TRBV2 and J usage is TRBJ1-2; maybe TRBD1 (5 bases). CDR1 is SNHLY, CDR2 FYNNEI, per germline. The CDR3 consists of 15 residues. V was cut by 7 bases and J by 8 bases, with 23 bases left in between. The chain's CDR3 is CASKSTSAGGDGYTF. CDR3 in DNA: TGTGCCAGCAAATCGACTTCTGCCGGAGGGGACGGCTACACCTTC.

The chain combines TRBV7-2 with TRBJ2-5; TRBD2 matches 14 bases. CDR1 is SGHTA, CDR2 FQGNSA, per germline. Trimming cost V 5 bases and J 4 bases; bases outside gene matches: 9. CDR3 length: 17 residues. In DNA, the CDR3 is TGTGCCAGCAGCACGACTAGCGGGAGGGCCGTGGGAGAGACCCAGTACTTC. Protein product: CASSTTSGRAVGETQYF.

The V call is TRBV28, the J call TRBJ2-7; D is perhaps TRBD1 (5 bases). CDR1 is MDHEN and CDR2 is SYDVKM in the germline V gene. This CDR3 spans 15 amino acids. V shed 6 bases and J shed 0 bases, with 15 bases lying between them. Here the CDR3 reads CASRGTGKSSYEQYF. The CDR3 region has the DNA TGTGCCAGCAGGGGTACAGGTAAATCCTCCTACGAGCAGTACTTC.

This chain connects TRBV18 to TRBJ2-1, with 7 bases aligning to TRBD2. The V and J ends lost 3 bases and 6 bases, in that order; junction bases with no gene match: 5. The germline gives CDR1 KGHSH, CDR2 LQKENI. The CDR3 has 14 residues. The CDR3 DNA follows: TGTGCCAGCTCACCGCGCGGGAGTGGCAATGAGCAGTTCTTC. It yields the protein CASSPRGSGNEQFF.

The chain combines TRBV7-2 with TRBJ2-2; 8 positions match TRBD2. The CDR3 sequence is 18 residues long. V lost 1 base and J lost 4; bases outside the gene matches: 11. The germline V gene encodes CDR1 SGHTA and CDR2 FQGNSA. The CDR3 protein is CASSLEKGPGLGTGELFF. CDR3 DNA: TGTGCCAGCAGCTTAGAGAAGGGTCCGGGACTAGGCACCGGGGAGCTGTTTTTT.